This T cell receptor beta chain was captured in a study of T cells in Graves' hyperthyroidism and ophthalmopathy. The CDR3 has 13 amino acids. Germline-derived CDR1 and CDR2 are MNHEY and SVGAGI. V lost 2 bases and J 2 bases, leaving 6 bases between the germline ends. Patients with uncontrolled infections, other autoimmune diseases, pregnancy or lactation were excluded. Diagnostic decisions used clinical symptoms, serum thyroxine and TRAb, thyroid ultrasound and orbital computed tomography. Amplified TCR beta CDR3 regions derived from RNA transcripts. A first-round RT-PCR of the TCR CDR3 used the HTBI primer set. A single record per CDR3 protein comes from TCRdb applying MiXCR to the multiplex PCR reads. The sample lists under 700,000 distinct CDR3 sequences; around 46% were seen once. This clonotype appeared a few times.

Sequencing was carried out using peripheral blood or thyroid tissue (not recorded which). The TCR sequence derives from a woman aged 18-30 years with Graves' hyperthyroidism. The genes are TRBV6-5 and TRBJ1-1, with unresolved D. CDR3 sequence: CASSYNSNTEAFF. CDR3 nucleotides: TGTGCCAGCAGTTACAACAGCAACACTGAAGCTTTCTTT.